The 10 T cell receptor beta chains below were found in one sample sequenced in a study of blood T cell repertoires in COVID-19. The repertoire was sequenced with immunoSEQ multiplex PCR; TCRdb's copy has only in-frame clones and lacks some. Of about 250,000 clones listed, 80% to 90% are singletons. Sequenced material: PBMCs or T cells enriched from blood (not recorded which). These TCRs come from a man aged 35-49 years who had recovered from COVID-19.

This chain links TRBV28 with TRBJ2-7, with TRBD2 as a possible D gene (6 bases). Trimming pared 7 bases from V and 2 bases from J, leaving 9 bases between. Germline CDR1 MDHEN, CDR2 SYDVKM. This CDR3 has 12 residues. The CDR3 DNA reads TGTGCCAGCACCGTAGCGGCCTACGAGCAGTACTTC. This sequence encodes CASTVAAYEQYF.

The rearrangement uses TRBV27 and TRBJ2-1; the D gene is possibly TRBD2 (5 bases). The CDR3 sequence is 13 residues long. Germline assignment: CDR1 MNHEY and CDR2 SMNVEV (reference sequence). V lost 5 bases and J 4 bases, leaving 9 bases between the germline ends. The CDR3 DNA is TGTGCCAGCAGTCCCCGGGGTTACAATGAGCAGTTCTTC. It yields the protein CASSPRGYNEQFF.

The chain carries TRBV15 and TRBJ1-1; TRBD1 agrees at 8 bases. Germline lookup yields CDR1 LNHNV and CDR2 YYDKDF (reference sequence). The ends lost 3 bases at V and 1 base at J; junction bases unmatched: 10. The CDR3 runs to 17 residues. CDR3 bases: TGTGCCACCAGCAGGGGGGGGACAGGTCAGCAGAACACTGAAGCTTTCTTT. Translating gives CATSRGGTGQQNTEAFF.

The gene calls are TRBV6-2 or TRBV6-3 and TRBJ2-3, with 9 bases fitting TRBD1. This CDR3 has 17 amino acids. V trimming: 2 bases; J trimming: 3 bases; junction bases outside the gene matches: 9. Per germline, CDR1 MNHEY and CDR2 SVGEGT. CDR3 coding DNA: TGTGCCAGCAGTTACCCCGGGACAGGGTGGGGAACAGATACGCAGTATTTT. Translating gives CASSYPGTGWGTDTQYF.

The rearrangement links TRBV6-5 to TRBJ1-2, with D maybe TRBD1 (5 bases). Germline lookup yields CDR1 MNHEY and CDR2 SVGAGI. The CDR3 spans 14 residues. The V gene lost 4 bases and the J gene lost 8 bases, with 17 bases spanning the gap. The CDR3 DNA reads as TGTGCCAGCAGTTCTCGTTCCGGGGGTTTAGGCTACACCTTC. This gives the protein CASSSRSGGLGYTF.

The chain recombines TRBV10-3 with TRBJ1-4; possible D gene TRBD1, 5 bases. Germline V lookup: CDR1 ENHRY, CDR2 SYGVKD. The CDR3 runs to 14 residues. V was cut by 6 bases and J by 7 bases, with 15 bases left in between. The CDR3 loop reads CAISAGSLGEKLFF. In DNA form, the CDR3 reads TGTGCCATCAGCGCAGGGTCCTTGGGTGAAAAACTGTTTTTT.

The rearrangement uses TRBV28 and TRBJ2-5; a weak D match, TRBD1 (6 bases). V was cut by 5 bases and J by 1 base, with 11 bases left in between. The CDR3 spans 14 residues. Germline assignment: CDR1 MDHEN and CDR2 SYDVKM. DNA of the CDR3: TGTGCCAGCAGTACAGGGCCACTCCAAGAGACCCAGTACTTC. It codes for CASSTGPLQETQYF.

This CDR3 reads CASSGTATDTQYF. CDR3 bases: TGTGCCAGCAGTGGGACAGCTACAGATACGCAGTATTTT. The chain carries TRBV18 and TRBJ2-3; 7 bases fit TRBD1. This CDR3 region has 13 residues. After removal of 8 bases from V and 3 bases from J, the junction contained 5 bases not matched to a gene. CDR1 is KGHSH, CDR2 LQKENI, per germline. The full variable domain, its missing parts supplied by reference TRBV18 and TRBJ2-3, is NAGVMQNPRHLVRRRGQEARLRCSPMKGHSHVYWYRQLPEEGLKFMVYLQKENIIDESGMPKERFSAEFPKEGPSILRIQQVVRGDSAAYFCASSGTATDTQYFGPGTRLTVL.

The chain couples TRBV18 to TRBJ1-5; the match to TRBD1 covers 9 bases. V was clipped by 1 base and J by 3 bases; unmatched bases: 4. CDR3 length equals 16 residues. Per the germline V gene, CDR1 is KGHSH and CDR2 is LQKENI. CDR3 sequence reads: CASSPQGQGNNQPQHF. The CDR3, as DNA: TGTGCCAGCTCACCACAGGGACAGGGTAACAATCAGCCCCAGCATTTT.

This clone was counted a single time. The V and J genes are TRBV24-1 and TRBJ1-2; D gene ambiguous. The CDR3 has 14 residues. V was shortened by 2 bases and J by 8 bases, with 14 bases between the two germline ends. The germline CDR1 and CDR2 sequences are KGHDR and SFDVKD. CDR3 DNA sequence: TGTGCCACCAGTGATTCGGGTCCCACGGAGGGCTACACCTTC. Translated, it gives CATSDSGPTEGYTF.